The 29 T cell receptor beta chains below were found in one sample sequenced in a study of shared clonotypes between healthy human individuals. Generated by immunoSEQ multiplex PCR, the TCRdb table keeps only in-frame clones and is missing some. Among hundreds of thousands of clones listed, about 74% were seen once. Material: memory CD4+ T cells sorted from blood. Subset reported: CD45RA-negative fraction. These receptors were taken from a young woman in good health.

This chain connects TRBV5-5 to TRBJ1-4; D might be TRBD1 (5 bases). The length of the CDR3 is 13 residues. V lost 0 bases, J lost 6 bases, and 6 bases lay in between. Looked up from germline, CDR1 is SGHKS and CDR2 is YYEKEE (reference sequence). The CDR3 sequence: CASSLVRDEKLFF. The CDR3 nucleotides are TGTGCCAGCAGCTTGGTCAGGGATGAAAAACTGTTTTTT.

The CDR3: CASRNGHREQYF. In nucleotides, the CDR3 is TGTGCCAGCAGGAACGGCCATAGGGAGCAGTACTTC. The rearrangement links TRBV27 to TRBJ2-7; D not resolved. Trimming took 6 bases from V and 7 from J, leaving 13 bases between them. This CDR3 is built from 12 residues. From germline, CDR1 is MNHEY and CDR2 SMNVEV (reference sequence).

This chain joins TRBV27 and TRBJ1-2; possible D gene TRBD1, 5 bases. CDR3 length: 16 residues. V was trimmed by 0 bases and J by 5 bases, leaving 16 bases between them. The V gene's germline CDR1 is MNHEY and CDR2 SMNVEV (reference sequence). CDR3 region: CASSLSKNWGIYGYTF. The CDR3 region has the DNA TGTGCCAGCAGTTTATCCAAAAACTGGGGCATATATGGCTACACCTTC.

The chain carries TRBV7-9 and TRBJ2-1, with D perhaps matching TRBD1 (5 bases). CDR1 and CDR2 from the germline V gene are SEHNR and FQNEAQ (reference sequence). The ends were cut back, 2 bases at V and 7 bases at J, with 12 bases in the middle. The CDR3 contains 14 residues. This chain's CDR3 is CASSLQGVGNEQFF. CDR3 coding DNA: TGTGCCAGCAGCTTACAAGGGGTGGGGAATGAGCAGTTCTTC.

The CDR3, as DNA: TGCAGCGTTCCCTTATCGGTGGGGGATGAGTACAATGAGCAGTTCTTC. Translating gives CSVPLSVGDEYNEQFF. This chain joins TRBV29-1 and TRBJ2-1; the D call may be TRBD1 or TRBD2 (5 bases each). Trimming stripped 5 bases from V and 4 bases from J, with 21 bases between. Per the germline V gene, CDR1 is SQVTM and CDR2 is ANQGSEA. This CDR3 contains 16 residues.

This chain uses TRBV11-2 with TRBJ1-3, with 7 bases aligning to TRBD1. The germline CDR1 and CDR2 sequences are SGHAT and FQNNGV. This CDR3 has 15 residues. V lost 3 bases and J lost 2; bases outside the gene matches: 4. Here the CDR3 DNA reads TGTGCCAGCAGCTTCGGGCAGGGGGCTGGAAACACCATATATTTT. This codes for CASSFGQGAGNTIYF.

The chain joins TRBV19 to TRBJ2-1, with 7 nucleotides matching TRBD1. V lost 4 bases, J lost 5 bases, and 5 bases stayed unmatched. The CDR3 length is 14 residues. The V gene's germline CDR1 is LNHDA and CDR2 SQIVND (reference sequence). The CDR3 sequence: CASSTSDRNNEQFF. In DNA, the CDR3 is TGTGCCAGTAGTACTTCGGACAGGAACAATGAGCAGTTCTTC.

This clone has a handful of counts. The same CDR3 arises from other DNA sequences in this sample as well. This chain connects TRBV18 to TRBJ2-3; D is undetermined. V was cut by 1 base and J by 3 bases, with 2 bases left in between. The CDR3 extends over 12 amino acids. Germline V lookup: CDR1 KGHSH, CDR2 LQKENI. The CDR3 loop reads CASSPRTDTQYF. CDR3 nucleotide sequence: TGTGCCAGCTCACCACGAACAGATACGCAGTATTTT. Combining the CDR3 with reference TRBV18 and TRBJ2-3 gives the whole variable domain NAGVMQNPRHLVRRRGQEARLRCSPMKGHSHVYWYRQLPEEGLKFMVYLQKENIIDESGMPKERFSAEFPKEGPSILRIQQVVRGDSAAYFCASSPRTDTQYFGPGTRLTVL.

The V gene is TRBV29-1, the J gene TRBJ2-7; D is unclear. V lost 0 bases to trimming and J lost 4 bases, with 10 bases between them. Germline V CDR1 and CDR2: SQVTM, ANQGSEA. This CDR3 spans 13 amino acids. CDR3 in amino acids: CSVEDVQTYEQYF. CDR3 DNA sequence: TGCAGCGTTGAAGACGTCCAGACGTACGAGCAGTACTTC.

This rearrangement joins TRBV5-1 to TRBJ2-7; D uncertain. This CDR3 is built from 16 residues. Between the trimmed V and J ends, which lost 0 bases and 5 bases, there was a span of 18 bases. Germline V gives CDR1 SGHRS, CDR2 YFSETQ. The CDR3 reads CASSLGMRTDPDEQYF. The CDR3 nucleotides are TGCGCCAGCAGCTTGGGGATGCGGACGGACCCTGACGAGCAGTACTTC.

This chain joins TRBV27 and TRBJ2-1; D unclear. This CDR3 is built from 15 residues. Germline CDR1 is MNHEY and CDR2 is SMNVEV (reference sequence). Trimming stripped 2 bases from V and 0 bases from J, with 8 bases between. CDR3 protein: CASSLGRFSYNEQFF. CDR3 bases: TGTGCCAGCAGTTTAGGACGGTTCTCCTACAATGAGCAGTTCTTC.

The chain recombines TRBV7-8 with TRBJ1-2, with TRBD1 matching 7 bases. Germline CDR1 is SGHVS and CDR2 is FQNEAQ. V shed 1 base and J 3 bases; nucleotides not matched to a gene: 5. CDR3 length: 15 residues. This chain's CDR3 is CASSLVAGGHYGYTF. In DNA, the CDR3 is TGTGCCAGCAGCTTAGTGGCAGGGGGGCACTATGGCTACACCTTC. Together with reference TRBV7-8 and TRBJ1-2, the CDR3 gives the full variable domain: GAGVSQSPRYKVAKRGQDVALRCDPISGHVSLFWYQQALGQGPEFLTYFQNEAQLDKSGLPSDRFFAERPEGSVSTLKIQRTQQEDSAVYLCASSLVAGGHYGYTFGSGTRLTVV.

This chain uses TRBV5-4 with TRBJ1-1, with 7 bases lining up with TRBD1. Germline loops: CDR1 SGHNT, CDR2 YYREEE (reference sequence). V dropped 4 bases and J dropped 3; count of bases not matched to a gene: 6. The CDR3 has 14 residues. The CDR3 here is CASSRSTGDTEAFF. The CDR3 DNA is TGTGCCAGCAGCAGATCCACAGGGGACACTGAAGCTTTCTTT.

The rearrangement links TRBV10-3 to TRBJ1-1; 9 bases line up with TRBD1. Trimming removed 2 bases from V and 4 bases from J; junction bases left unmatched: 8. CDR1 is ENHRY, CDR2 SYGVKD, per germline. The CDR3 runs to 16 residues. CDR3 protein: CAISEVQGARSTEAFF. For the CDR3, the DNA is TGTGCCATCAGTGAGGTACAGGGGGCGCGCAGCACTGAAGCTTTCTTT.

The chain couples TRBV29-1 to TRBJ2-1; 8 bases map to TRBD2. Germline V gene data show CDR1 as SQVTM and CDR2 as ANQGSEA. V shed 2 bases and J 6 bases; nucleotides not matched to a gene: 18. This CDR3 has 18 residues. CDR3 coding DNA: TGCAGCGTTGAAACCCTAGCGGGTATGAGTCTATGGGGCAATGAGCAGTTCTTC. Its protein is CSVETLAGMSLWGNEQFF.

CDR3 nucleotides: TGCGCCAGCAGCCTCCGGACTAGCGGTCCTTACGAGCAGTACTTC. Protein sequence: CASSLRTSGPYEQYF. The chain is built from TRBV5-1 and TRBJ2-7; 10 bases map to TRBD2. Germline lookup yields CDR1 SGHRS and CDR2 YFSETQ. V was pared by 4 bases and J by 4 bases, with 8 bases of the junction left unmatched. This CDR3 is built from 15 residues.

The gene calls are TRBV7-2 and TRBJ2-7; weak D call: TRBD2 (6 bases). Germline V lookup: CDR1 SGHTA, CDR2 FQGNSA. The CDR3 sequence is 15 residues long. V gave up 2 bases and J gave up 4 bases, with 15 bases separating them. The CDR3 DNA follows: TGTGCCAGCAGCTTATTCCAGGCTAGCGTTTACGAGCAGTACTTC. Translated, it gives CASSLFQASVYEQYF.

The chain recombines TRBV5-1 with TRBJ1-2, with 7 bases identical to TRBD1. The germline V gene has CDR1 SGHRS and CDR2 YFSETQ. CDR3 length equals 14 residues. V lost 3 bases to trimming and J lost 4 bases; unmatched junction nucleotides: 6. CDR3 loop: CASSSTGTRYGYTF. In DNA, the CDR3 is TGCGCCAGCAGCTCGACAGGGACTCGCTATGGCTACACCTTC.

The gene calls are TRBV11-2 and TRBJ1-1; D may be TRBD1 (6 bases). Between the trimmed V and J ends, which lost 4 bases and 1 base, there was a span of 10 bases. CDR3 length: 14 amino acids. Looked up from germline, CDR1 is SGHAT and CDR2 is FQNNGV. CDR3 DNA: TGTGCCAGCAGCTACACAGGGAAGAACACTGAAGCTTTCTTT. Translation gives CASSYTGKNTEAFF.

The V gene is TRBV27, the J gene TRBJ1-4; 7 bases map to TRBD1. J lost 7 bases, V lost 5 bases, and 4 bases had no gene match. This CDR3 has 13 amino acids. Per the germline V gene, CDR1 is MNHEY and CDR2 is SMNVEV (reference sequence). Written as DNA, the CDR3 is TGTGCCAGCAGTCTCCGGACAGGTGAAAAACTGTTTTTT. The encoded protein is CASSLRTGEKLFF.

This clone was observed a few times. This chain joins TRBV11-2 and TRBJ2-2; TRBD2 is a possible D gene (6 bases). CDR3 length equals 13 residues. Deletions cut 8 bases from V and 0 bases from J, with 7 bases between. The germline V gene encodes CDR1 SGHAT and CDR2 FQNNGV. CDR3 protein: CASRTTNTGELFF. CDR3 sequence (DNA): TGTGCCAGCCGGACTACGAACACCGGGGAGCTGTTTTTT.

A note on this clone: Other DNA sequences in the sample encode the same CDR3. The chain carries TRBV28 and TRBJ2-7; no clear D. V was pared by 3 bases and J by 4 bases, with 4 bases between. In germline, CDR1 is MDHEN, CDR2 SYDVKM. The CDR3 sequence is 11 residues long. CDR3 nucleotide sequence: TGTGCCAGCAGTTTGGGGTACGAGCAGTACTTC. Protein: CASSLGYEQYF.

This chain joins TRBV5-4 and TRBJ2-7; 9 bases align to TRBD1. This CDR3 contains 16 residues. Trimming at V came to 5 bases and at J to 3 bases, leaving 12 bases not matched to a gene. Germline loops: CDR1 SGHNT, CDR2 YYREEE (reference sequence). The CDR3 spells CASREVRDRDFYEQYF. The CDR3 DNA reads as TGTGCCAGCAGAGAGGTCCGGGACAGGGACTTCTACGAGCAGTACTTC.

The chain links TRBV13 to TRBJ2-7; 8 bases fit TRBD1. Trimming took 4 bases from V and 2 from J; bases not matched to a gene: 7. The CDR3 contains 15 residues. Germline V gene data show CDR1 as PRHDT and CDR2 as FYEKMQ (reference sequence). In DNA, the CDR3 is TGTGCCAGCAGCTACCAGGGGGCATTACCCTACGAGCAGTACTTC. This translates into CASSYQGALPYEQYF.

The chain employs TRBV7-3 and TRBJ2-5; 8 bases agree with TRBD2. Germline CDR1 SGHTA, CDR2 FQGTGA. CDR3 size: 13 residues. Germline trimming cut 5 bases from V and 3 bases from J; bases unmatched to any gene: 2. The CDR3 region is CASSQLAEETQYF. The DNA of the CDR3 is TGTGCCAGCAGCCAACTAGCGGAAGAGACCCAGTACTTC. The whole variable domain, remainder taken from reference TRBV7-3 and TRBJ2-5, is GAGVSQTPSNKVTEKGKYVELRCDPISGHTALYWYRQSLGQGPEFLIYFQGTGAADDSGLPNDRFFAVRPEGSVSTLKIQRTERGDSAVYLCASSQLAEETQYFGPGTRLLVL.

This clone has only a few counts. The chain joins TRBV14 to TRBJ2-5; 10 nucleotides align to TRBD2. The J call may be wrong; the DNA end is better matched by TRBJ2-7. The CDR3 runs to 15 residues. Germline V gene sequence: CDR1 SGHDN, CDR2 FVKESK. CDR3 in amino acids: CASSQLAGATYEQYF. CDR3 nucleotide sequence: TGTGCCAGCAGCCAACTAGCGGGGGCAACCTACGAGCAGTACTTC.

The chain is built from TRBV7-9 and TRBJ1-2; maybe TRBD1 (5 bases). CDR1 is SEHNR and CDR2 is FQNEAQ in the germline V gene (reference sequence). The V and J ends lost 7 bases and 8 bases respectively, with 14 bases between them. The CDR3 contains 12 residues. CDR3 bases: TGTGCCAGCACGTTGGGGGTTAGCGGCTACACCTTC. Translation: CASTLGVSGYTF.

This chain links TRBV10-1 with TRBJ2-2; 11 nucleotides agree with TRBD2. Germline-derived CDR1 and CDR2 are WNHNN and SYGVQD (reference sequence). CDR3 size: 18 residues. J was trimmed by 2 bases and V by 3 bases; bases with no gene match: 8. The CDR3 loop is CASSDFGTSGGNTGELFF. CDR3 nucleotide sequence: TGCGCCAGCAGTGACTTTGGGACTAGCGGAGGCAACACCGGGGAGCTGTTTTTT.

Note on this clone: Other DNA sequences within the sample encode an identical CDR3. The CDR3 sequence is CASSLLYNEQFF. CDR3 DNA: TGTGCCAGCAGTTTGTTATACAATGAGCAGTTCTTC. V usage is TRBV28 and J usage is TRBJ2-1; D remains ambiguous. Germline loops: CDR1 MDHEN, CDR2 SYDVKM. Trimming removed 3 bases at V and 4 bases at J, with 4 bases between. This CDR3 has 12 residues.